Following are 17 T cell receptor beta chains from one sample sequenced in a study of OX40 agonist ivuxolimab in advanced cancers. Method: immunoSEQ multiplex PCR; TCRdb's copy keeps in-frame clones and lacks some. The sample shows approximately 66,000 clones, around 87% of them seen only once. The source was CD4+ or CD8+ T cells sorted from blood, collected in a trial of the OX40 agonist ivuxolimab. These receptors came from an adult with an advanced solid tumor such as melanoma, head and neck, liver or kidney cancer.

The chain carries TRBV28 and TRBJ2-7, with D tentatively TRBD1 (6 bases). The CDR3 totals 12 residues. Trimming cost V 5 bases and J 1 base, with 6 bases left between them. Germline-derived CDR1 and CDR2 are MDHEN and SYDVKM. CDR3 in amino acids: CASSTGSYEQYF. In DNA, the CDR3 is TGTGCCAGCAGTACAGGGTCCTACGAGCAGTACTTC.

In this sample, this clone turned up a few times. This chain joins TRBV6-5 and TRBJ2-1; D gene unclear. The CDR3 totals 15 residues. The V end was cut by 3 bases, the J end by 1 base, with 10 bases between. CDR1 is MNHEY, CDR2 SVGAGI, per germline. The CDR3 sequence: CASSYESASYNEQFF. In DNA form, the CDR3 reads TGTGCCAGCAGTTATGAAAGCGCGTCCTACAATGAGCAGTTCTTC.

The V and J genes are TRBV4-1 and TRBJ1-2; 9 nucleotides agree with TRBD1. The CDR3 runs to 14 residues. Losses at the gene ends were 4 bases for V and 2 bases for J; bases not matched to a gene: 2. Germline V CDR1 and CDR2: MGHRA, YSYEKL. CDR3 residues: CASSLGTGNYGYTF. As DNA, the CDR3 is TGCGCCAGCAGCCTAGGGACAGGGAACTATGGCTACACCTTC.

This sequence joins TRBV19 and TRBJ2-4; D may be TRBD1 (5 bases). This CDR3 spans 11 amino acids. Germline lookup yields CDR1 LNHDA and CDR2 SQIVND (reference sequence). Trimming took 9 bases from V and 8 from J, leaving 11 bases between them. The CDR3 DNA is TGTGCCAGCGGAAAGGGGTACATTCAGTACTTC. Its translation: CASGKGYIQYF.

As DNA, the CDR3 is TGTGCCAGCAGTCCGGGACTAGCGAACAATGAGCAGTTCTTC. Translated: CASSPGLANNEQFF. This chain joins TRBV2 and TRBJ2-1; 10 bases agree with TRBD2. The CDR3 sequence is 14 residues long. CDR1 and CDR2 (germline): SNHLY, FYNNEI. Trimming at V came to 5 bases and at J to 5 bases, leaving 3 bases not matched to a gene.

This CDR3 reads CASSLEGASYEQYF. Here the CDR3 DNA reads TGTGCCAGCAGCTTAGAGGGGGCTTCCTACGAGCAGTACTTC. The chain uses TRBV5-4 and TRBJ2-7; 7 bases fit TRBD1. Germline values: CDR1 SGHNT, CDR2 YYREEE (reference sequence). The junction had 3 bases not matched to a gene; V was cut back by 2 bases and J by 1 base. This CDR3 is 14 amino acids long.

DNA for the CDR3: TGTGCCAGCAGTGAAGCGCCAGTCTCCTACAATGAGCAGTTCTTC. This gives the protein CASSEAPVSYNEQFF. The chain carries TRBV2 and TRBJ2-1, with D hard to call. CDR3 length: 15 residues. Germline CDR1 is SNHLY and CDR2 is FYNNEI. With 0 bases removed from V and 0 bases from J, the gap between germline ends came to 6 bases. Together with reference TRBV2 and TRBJ2-1, the CDR3 gives the full variable domain: EPEVTQTPSHQVTQMGQEVILRCVPISNHLYFYWYRQILGQKVEFLVSFYNNEISEKSEIFDDQFSVERPDGSNFTLKIRSTKLEDSAMYFCASSEAPVSYNEQFFGPGTRLTVL.

This clone was seen only once. CDR3 in DNA: TGCGCCAGCAGCCAAGATAGGGTTCTCAGGGGGAGCACTGAAGCTTTCTTT. Its protein is CASSQDRVLRGSTEAFF. This chain links TRBV4-3 with TRBJ1-1, with 7 bases aligning to TRBD1. The CDR3 covers 17 residues. Losses at the gene ends were 0 bases for V and 4 bases for J; bases not matched to a gene: 11. CDR1 and CDR2 from the germline V gene are LGHNA and YSLEER.

The chain recombines TRBV2 with TRBJ1-5; 7 positions match TRBD1. CDR1 is SNHLY and CDR2 is FYNNEI in the germline V gene. V lost 5 bases, J lost 2 bases, and 6 bases stayed unmatched. The CDR3 is made up of 15 amino acids. This chain's CDR3 is CASSRTGVGNQPQHF. CDR3 coding DNA: TGTGCCAGCAGTAGAACAGGGGTAGGCAATCAGCCCCAGCATTTT.

The chain is built from TRBV28 and TRBJ2-2; D is unresolved. Trimming stripped 6 bases from V and 6 bases from J, with 11 bases between. The germline V gene has CDR1 MDHEN and CDR2 SYDVKM. This CDR3 comprises 13 residues. The CDR3, as DNA: TGTGCCAGCAGCTACAGAGCCGCCGGGGAGCTGTTTTTT. It yields the protein CASSYRAAGELFF.

The chain uses TRBV5-4 and TRBJ2-1, with no clear D. V was pared by 1 base and J by 6 bases, with 5 bases between. This CDR3 region has 12 residues. Germline loops: CDR1 SGHNT, CDR2 YYREEE (reference sequence). CDR3 nucleotide sequence: TGTGCCAGCAGCTTGCAGCCCAATGAGCAGTTCTTC. Residues: CASSLQPNEQFF.

The V and J genes are TRBV4-3 and TRBJ2-7; TRBD1 matches at 7 bases. Germline CDR1 LGHNA, CDR2 YSLEER. The CDR3 has 16 residues. The J segment lost 0 bases and the V segment lost 0 bases, leaving 5 bases of the junction unmatched. Here the CDR3 reads CASSQDGQDLSYEQYF. CDR3 nucleotides: TGCGCCAGCAGCCAAGATGGACAGGATCTCTCCTACGAGCAGTACTTC.

V is TRBV13 and J is TRBJ2-5, with TRBD2 matching over 8 bases. The CDR3 has 17 amino acids. Per germline, CDR1 PRHDT and CDR2 FYEKMQ (reference sequence). J gave up 3 bases and V 5 bases, and 14 bases lay outside the gene matches. In DNA, the CDR3 is TGTGCCAGCAGCCCGGGGGGGGGTAGTGACTTTAAAGAGACCCAGTACTTC. This gives the protein CASSPGGGSDFKETQYF.

The J gene is TRBJ1-1, the V gene TRBV7-8; D is perhaps TRBD1 (5 bases). This CDR3 has 15 amino acids. CDR1 and CDR2 from the germline V gene are SGHVS and FQNEAQ. Deletions cut 2 bases from V and 4 bases from J, with 14 bases between. This CDR3 is CASSLHGAPGTEAFF. The CDR3, as DNA: TGTGCCAGCAGCTTACACGGGGCCCCTGGCACTGAAGCTTTCTTT.

The chain carries TRBV6-5 and TRBJ1-5; D unresolved. V was clipped by 5 bases and J by 3 bases, with 14 bases between them. This CDR3 contains 15 residues. Per germline, CDR1 MNHEY and CDR2 SVGAGI. The CDR3 sequence is CASSVNVMDNQPQHF. The CDR3 DNA reads TGTGCCAGCAGTGTTAACGTAATGGACAATCAGCCCCAGCATTTT.

The chain uses TRBV9 and TRBJ2-3; tentatively, D is TRBD1 (5 bases). V lost 2 bases and J lost 2, with 9 bases in between. The CDR3 spans 14 residues. Germline CDR1 is SGDLS and CDR2 is YYNGEE. The CDR3 nucleotides are TGTGCCAGCAGCGTGTGGGGCGTCACAGATACGCAGTATTTT. Translation: CASSVWGVTDTQYF.

V usage is TRBV5-5 and J usage is TRBJ2-1; D unclear. The CDR3 sequence is 14 residues long. Deletions cut 0 bases from V and 6 bases from J, with 10 bases between. CDR1 and CDR2 (germline): SGHKS, YYEKEE (reference sequence). For the CDR3, the DNA is TGTGCCAGCAGCTTGGGATATTCGGGCAATGAGCAGTTCTTC. It codes for CASSLGYSGNEQFF.